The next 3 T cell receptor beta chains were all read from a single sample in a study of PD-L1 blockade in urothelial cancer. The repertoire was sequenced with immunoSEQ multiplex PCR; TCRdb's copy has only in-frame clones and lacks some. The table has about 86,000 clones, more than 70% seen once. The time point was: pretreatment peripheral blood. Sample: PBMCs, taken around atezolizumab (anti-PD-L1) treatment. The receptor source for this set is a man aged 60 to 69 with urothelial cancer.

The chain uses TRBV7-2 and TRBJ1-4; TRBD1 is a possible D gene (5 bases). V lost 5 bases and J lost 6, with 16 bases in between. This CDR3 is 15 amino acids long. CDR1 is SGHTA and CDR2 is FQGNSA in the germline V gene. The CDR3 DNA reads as TGTGCCAGCAGCCCCCGGAGGGGCGCGGATGAAAAACTGTTTTTT. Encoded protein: CASSPRRGADEKLFF.

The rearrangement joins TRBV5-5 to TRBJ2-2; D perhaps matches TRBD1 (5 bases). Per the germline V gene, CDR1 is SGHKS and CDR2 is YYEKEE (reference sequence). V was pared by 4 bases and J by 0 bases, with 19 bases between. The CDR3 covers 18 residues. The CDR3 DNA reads TGTGCCAGCAGCGTACGCGATAACAGGAATCCGAACACCGGGGAGCTGTTTTTT. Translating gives CASSVRDNRNPNTGELFF.

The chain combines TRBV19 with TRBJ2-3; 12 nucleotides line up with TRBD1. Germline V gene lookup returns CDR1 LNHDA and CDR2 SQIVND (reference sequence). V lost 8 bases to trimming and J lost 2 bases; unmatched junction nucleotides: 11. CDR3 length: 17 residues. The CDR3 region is CASQMTGQGALTDTQYF. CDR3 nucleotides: TGTGCCAGTCAGATGACGGGACAGGGGGCTCTCACAGATACGCAGTATTTT.